The next 24 T cell receptor beta chains were all read from a single sample in a study of cytomegalovirus exposure and HLA in healthy donors. The protocol was immunoSEQ multiplex PCR, while the TCRdb copy is restricted to in-frame clones and leaves out a portion. The sample has more than 110,000 clones; about 91% are singletons. Sequenced material: PBMCs. Receptor source: a young woman in good health and CMV-seropositive.

V is TRBV19 and J is TRBJ1-2; 9 nucleotides agree with TRBD1. This CDR3 has 17 amino acids. V was pared by 2 bases and J by 4 bases, with 11 bases of the junction left unmatched. CDR1 and CDR2 (germline): LNHDA, SQIVND (reference sequence). For the CDR3, the DNA is TGTGCCAGTAGTATACAACCGGGACAGGGCGGGAGCTATGGCTACACCTTC. This gives the protein CASSIQPGQGGSYGYTF. The complete variable domain, with remaining parts taken from reference TRBV19 and TRBJ1-2, reads DGGITQSPKYLFRKEGQNVTLSCEQNLNHDAMYWYRQDPGQGLRLIYYSQIVNDFQKGDIAEGYSVSREKKESFPLTVTSAQKNPTAFYLCASSIQPGQGGSYGYTFGSGTRLTVV.

This clone occurred many times. The CDR3 region has the DNA TGTGCCAGTACCCCCCATGCCGACAGGGATAGCGGTCAGCCCCAGCATTTT. Encoded protein: CASTPHADRDSGQPQHF. The chain links TRBV19 to TRBJ1-5, with 7 bases lining up with TRBD1. Germline CDR1 and CDR2: LNHDA and SQIVND (reference sequence). The CDR3 covers 17 residues. V trimming: 7 bases; J trimming: 6 bases; junction bases outside the gene matches: 18. The variable domain in full, completed from reference TRBV19 and TRBJ1-5, reads DGGITQSPKYLFRKEGQNVTLSCEQNLNHDAMYWYRQDPGQGLRLIYYSQIVNDFQKGDIAEGYSVSREKKESFPLTVTSAQKNPTAFYLCASTPHADRDSGQPQHFGDGTRLSIL.

V gene TRBV11-2 combines with J gene TRBJ2-1, with D maybe TRBD2 (6 bases). This CDR3 spans 15 amino acids. V dropped 0 bases and J dropped 2 bases, with 8 bases sitting between them. Germline V gene data show CDR1 as SGHAT and CDR2 as FQNNGV. DNA for the CDR3: TGTGCCAGCAGCTTAGATGGCGGGGCCTACAATGAGCAGTTCTTC. Amino acids: CASSLDGGAYNEQFF.

This clone was detected a few times. The chain carries TRBV15 and TRBJ2-2, with TRBD2 matching 8 bases. Trimming removed 0 bases from V and 6 bases from J; junction bases left unmatched: 6. This CDR3 is built from 16 residues. Per the germline V gene, CDR1 is LNHNV and CDR2 is YYDKDF (reference sequence). The CDR3 nucleotides are TGTGCCACCAGCAGAGATACATCCGGGAGGGCCGGGGAGCTGTTTTTT. It is translated as CATSRDTSGRAGELFF. The whole variable domain, filled in from reference TRBV15 and TRBJ2-2, reads DAMVIQNPRYQVTQFGKPVTLSCSQTLNHNVMYWYQQKSSQAPKLLFHYYDKDFNNEADTPDNFQSRRPNTSFCFLDIRSPGLGDTAMYLCATSRDTSGRAGELFFGEGSRLTVL.

This clone came up a few times. The chain has TRBV19 and TRBJ2-7, with TRBD2 matching over 13 bases. V trimming: 8 bases; J trimming: 9 bases; junction bases outside the gene matches: 13. The CDR3 is 15 residues long. CDR1 is LNHDA, CDR2 SQIVND, per germline (reference sequence). The CDR3: CASGMGTSGAAGQYF. Written as DNA, the CDR3 is TGTGCCAGTGGCATGGGGACTAGCGGGGCCGCGGGGCAGTACTTC. Full variable domain (missing parts from reference TRBV19 and TRBJ2-7): DGGITQSPKYLFRKEGQNVTLSCEQNLNHDAMYWYRQDPGQGLRLIYYSQIVNDFQKGDIAEGYSVSREKKESFPLTVTSAQKNPTAFYLCASGMGTSGAAGQYFGPGTRLTVT.

Here the CDR3 DNA reads TGTGCCAGCAGCTCCCCCGGGACAGGATATCAGCCCCAGCATTTT. Translation gives CASSSPGTGYQPQHF. The rearrangement joins TRBV7-3 to TRBJ1-5, with 8 bases identical to TRBD1. From germline, CDR1 is SGHTA and CDR2 FQGTGA. V shed 4 bases, J shed 5 bases, and the junction held 7 bases outside the gene matches. The CDR3 sequence is 15 residues long.

The chain carries TRBV4-2 and TRBJ2-7; D may be TRBD2 (6 bases). The germline V and J ends were trimmed by 1 base and 2 bases, with 15 bases remaining between them. The CDR3 is 16 residues long. Germline V gives CDR1 LGHNA, CDR2 YNFKEQ. In DNA, the CDR3 is TGTGCCAGCAGCCAAGGAGTAGGCGGGGCAGCCTACGAGCAGTACTTC. Translated, it gives CASSQGVGGAAYEQYF.

The chain uses TRBV5-1 and TRBJ2-5; 11 bases are shared with TRBD2. With 4 bases clipped from V and 4 bases from J, the junction kept 9 bases outside the gene matches. Germline V gene sequence: CDR1 SGHRS, CDR2 YFSETQ. The CDR3 totals 16 residues. The CDR3 is CASSGRLAGTLETQYF. For the CDR3, the DNA is TGCGCCAGCAGCGGTAGACTAGCGGGGACCTTAGAGACCCAGTACTTC.

CDR3 DNA: TGTGCCAGCAGTTCTCAGGGTACTGAAGCTTTCTTT. This translates into CASSSQGTEAFF. The chain recombines TRBV27 with TRBJ1-1, with a weak D call TRBD1 (5 bases). CDR1 MNHEY and CDR2 SMNVEV come from the germline V gene (reference sequence). The CDR3 covers 12 residues. Trimming shortened V by 4 bases and J by 5 bases, and 8 bases separated the two germline ends.

This clone was seen a single time. This rearrangement joins TRBV5-6 to TRBJ1-2; D is unclear. The germline gives CDR1 SGHDT, CDR2 YYEEEE. V lost 1 base and J lost 9, with 13 bases in between. The CDR3 covers 13 residues. In nucleotides, the CDR3 is TGTGCCAGCAGCTTGTGGATAGAGGGTAGCTACACCTTC. Translating it yields CASSLWIEGSYTF.

This clone appeared a single time. The chain links TRBV21-1 to TRBJ1-3. TRBV21-1 represents a pseudogene. The CDR3 has 17 residues. CDR3 bases: TGTGCCAGCAGCAAATCCGGAGGGAAGGGGTTGGGAAACACCATATATTTT. Residues: CASSKSGGKGLGNTIYF.

V and J are TRBV5-1 and TRBJ1-4; the D is unclear. V lost 4 bases and J lost 7, with 14 bases in between. The CDR3 sequence is 14 residues long. From germline, CDR1 is SGHRS and CDR2 YFSETQ. As DNA, the CDR3 is TGCGCCAGCAGCGAGGGCTCGTTGAGTGAAAAACTGTTTTTT. This codes for CASSEGSLSEKLFF.

The chain couples TRBV29-1 to TRBJ1-1; 8 bases fit TRBD1. The CDR3 spans 12 residues. Germline CDR1 reads SQVTM; CDR2 reads ANQGSEA. The V gene end was trimmed by 8 bases and the J gene end by 4 bases; junction bases not matched to a gene: 6. For the CDR3, the DNA is TGCAGCATCACAGGGACAGGCACTGAAGCTTTCTTT. Translating gives CSITGTGTEAFF.

The CDR3 DNA reads TGTGCCAGCAGCTCCCAGGGGCCCCTCCGCTACAATGAGCAGTTCTTC. It is translated as CASSSQGPLRYNEQFF. The chain combines TRBV11-2 with TRBJ2-1, with TRBD1 as a possible D gene (6 bases). CDR1 is SGHAT, CDR2 FQNNGV, per germline. This CDR3 comprises 16 residues. V was shortened by 4 bases and J by 3 bases, with 16 bases between the two germline ends.

V is TRBV4-1 and J is TRBJ1-5, with no clear D. The V and J ends lost 0 bases and 4 bases respectively, with 10 bases between them. This CDR3 region has 15 residues. Germline loops: CDR1 MGHRA, CDR2 YSYEKL. In DNA form, the CDR3 reads TGCGCCAGCAGCCAAGATAGCGCCCGAAATCAGCCCCAGCATTTT. Amino acid sequence: CASSQDSARNQPQHF.

This chain connects TRBV30 to TRBJ2-2, with a possible D match to TRBD2 (5 bases). Trimming cost V 4 bases and J 8 bases, with 8 bases left between them. There are 11 residues in the CDR3. Germline V gives CDR1 GTSNPN, CDR2 SVGIG (reference sequence). In nucleotides, the CDR3 is TGTGCCTGGACTAGCAGTGGGGAGCTGTTTTTT. Its protein product is CAWTSSGELFF.

The V call is TRBV7-9, the J call TRBJ1-3; D is possibly TRBD1 (5 bases). The length of the CDR3 is 14 residues. The germline gives CDR1 SEHNR, CDR2 FQNEAQ (reference sequence). Trimming took 10 bases from V and 2 from J, leaving 15 bases between them. CDR3 region: CAIEREGPGNTIYF. The CDR3, as DNA: TGTGCCATCGAACGGGAGGGGCCTGGAAACACCATATATTTT.

This sequence joins TRBV28 and TRBJ2-6; D may be TRBD1 (6 bases). Germline CDR1 and CDR2: MDHEN and SYDVKM. V was cut by 5 bases and J by 0 bases, with 11 bases left in between. There are 16 residues in the CDR3. The CDR3 region is CASSSRTDSGANVLTF. In nucleotides, the CDR3 is TGTGCCAGCAGTAGCCGGACAGACTCTGGGGCCAACGTCCTGACTTTC.

The chain employs TRBV11-2 and TRBJ2-1, with TRBD1 matching 7 bases. The CDR3 length is 17 residues. Germline-derived CDR1 and CDR2 are SGHAT and FQNNGV. V was pared by 7 bases and J by 3 bases, with 15 bases of the junction left unmatched. The CDR3 DNA is TGTGCCAGCAACCGAAGGCCTCCGACAGGGAGCTACAATGAGCAGTTCTTC. This translates into CASNRRPPTGSYNEQFF.

The chain has TRBV28 and TRBJ2-7; 8 nucleotides align to TRBD1. The CDR3 contains 12 residues. Germline CDR1 MDHEN, CDR2 SYDVKM. CDR3 in DNA: TGTGCCAGCAGTTTCACCGCCCGACACAGGGGGGTC. Protein: CASSFTARHRGV.

The chain uses TRBV21-1 and TRBJ2-7; TRBD1 is the table's D call and was not checked against the DNA. TRBV21-1 is a pseudogene locus. The CDR3 extends over 13 amino acids. The CDR3 nucleotides are TGTGCCAGGGGGACAGGGGATCCGCACGAGCAGTACTTC. Translated, it gives CARGTGDPHEQYF.

The genes are TRBV9 and TRBJ2-2; the D is unclear. Germline V gives CDR1 SGDLS, CDR2 YYNGEE. Trimming took 0 bases from V and 7 from J, leaving 7 bases between them. This CDR3 is built from 13 residues. CDR3 bases: TGTGCCAGCAGCGTAGACAGCTTCGGGGAGCTGTTTTTT. It is translated as CASSVDSFGELFF.

V and J are TRBV11-3 and TRBJ2-1; D possibly corresponds to TRBD2 (6 bases). The CDR3 extends over 18 amino acids. Germline CDR1 and CDR2: SGHNT and YENEEA. V was cut by 5 bases and J by 8 bases, with 28 bases left in between. In DNA form, the CDR3 reads TGTGCCAGCAGCCCGACGTACGGGACTCTAGAATCGGGTGATGAGCAGTTCTTC. It specifies CASSPTYGTLESGDEQFF.

This clone appeared a few times. The genes are TRBV6-1 and TRBJ1-5; D might be TRBD1 (5 bases). The CDR3 has 14 residues. CDR1 and CDR2 (germline): MNHNS, SASEGT. Deletions cut 9 bases from V and 2 bases from J, with 14 bases between. The CDR3 here is CASGQEGGNQPQHF. The CDR3, as DNA: TGTGCCAGTGGGCAGGAAGGGGGCAATCAGCCCCAGCATTTT.